The entry below gives a single TCR beta chain sequence along with its context. The CDR3 contains 15 residues. The germline V gene encodes CDR1 SGHAT and CDR2 FQDESV (reference sequence). V lost 3 bases and J lost 2, with 13 bases in between. Using immunoSEQ multiplex PCR, the repertoire was profiled, and TCRdb retains in-frame clones only, with some absent. The sample includes a few hundred thousand clones, 70% to 90% of them seen just once. This entry is derived from a study of blood T cell repertoires in COVID-19. About the research overall: T cells, B-cell-depleted T cells, or PBMCs supplied cDNA or gDNA.

This clonotype was obtained from a young man with active or convalescent COVID-19. This rearrangement joins TRBV11-1 to TRBJ1-1, with D tentatively TRBD1 (6 bases). The sequencing input was peripheral blood. As DNA, the CDR3 is TGTGCCAGCAGCTTCCCAGGACAGTTAAACACTGAAGCTTTCTTT. Residues: CASSFPGQLNTEAFF.